Listed below are T cell receptor beta chains from one sample, sequenced in a study of breast tumors, draining lymph nodes, adjacent tissues. TCRdb independently ran MiXCR on the multiplex PCR reads; one entry per CDR3 protein. The top ten clones hold around 4% of a sample with approximately 180,000 distinct CDR3 sequences, 30% to 35% of them seen once. Sequenced input: axillary lymph node tissue. These receptors were obtained from a female donor with breast cancer. Some clones in this sample may be carry-over from other donors' samples. Each CDR3 is given with its conserved first and last residue. D genes are given only for firm matches. Part of the rows lack a size; the others show once, few, many or a class for expanded clones.

j_call clone_size v_call d_call cdr3_aa cdr3_nt
TRBJ1-2 once TRBV3-1 NA CASILKGAVYGYTF TGTGCCAGCATCCTAAAAGGGGCAGTCTATGGCTACACCTTC
TRBJ1-2 many TRBV19 TRBD1 CASSMTGAYGYTF TGTGCCAGTAGTATGACAGGGGCCTATGGCTACACCTTC
TRBJ1-2 many TRBV10-3 NA CAILRGHNYGYTF TGTGCCATCTTGAGGGGTCACAACTATGGCTACACCTTC
TRBJ2-7 many TRBV15 TRBD1 CATKPGQGVYEQYF TGTGCCACGAAACCGGGACAGGGTGTATACGAGCAGTACTTC
TRBJ1-4 many TRBV4-1 NA CASSRYAATGSGEKLFF TGCGCCAGCAGCCGGTACGCGGCTACAGGATCGGGCGAAAAACTGTTTTTT
TRBJ2-7 many TRBV29-1 TRBD1 CSVPHHRGYYEQYF TGCAGCGTTCCCCACCACAGGGGGTACTACGAGCAGTACTTC
TRBJ1-5 many TRBV6-1 NA CASSHQPQHF TGTGCCAGCAGTCACCAGCCCCAGCATTTT
TRBJ1-1 many TRBV5-1 TRBD1 CASSLGPQGGLTFF TGCGCCAGCAGCTTGGGCCCGCAGGGGGGGTTAACTTTCTTT
TRBJ1-5 NA TRBV15 NA CATSRDRNSNQPQHF TGTGCCACCAGCAGAGACAGGAATAGCAATCAGCCCCAGCATTTT
TRBJ2-7 many TRBV30 NA CAWSVPVGEQYF TGTGCCTGGAGTGTACCCGTGGGGGAGCAGTACTTC
TRBJ2-5 NA TRBV6-6 TRBD2 CASSPAGTSGFWETQYF TGTGCCAGCAGTCCAGCCGGGACTAGCGGGTTTTGGGAGACCCAGTACTTC
TRBJ2-3 NA TRBV7-9 NA CASSTQGQGTQYF TGTGCCAGCAGCACTCAGGGTCAGGGTACGCAGTATTTT
TRBJ1-2 NA TRBV6-6 NA CASSPDGLYGYTF TGTGCCAGCAGCCCGGATGGGCTCTATGGCTACACCTTC
TRBJ2-1 few TRBV27 TRBD2 CASSFSLLAGGEQFF TGTGCCAGCAGTTTTTCATTACTAGCGGGAGGTGAGCAGTTCTTC
TRBJ2-3 many TRBV29-1 TRBD2 CSVRGIAGDHGTDTQYF TGCAGCGTGAGGGGGATAGCGGGAGATCACGGGACAGATACGCAGTATTTT
TRBJ2-2 many TRBV12-5 TRBD1 CASGFLTGGVGTGELFF TGTGCTAGTGGTTTCCTAACAGGGGGCGTGGGCACCGGGGAGCTGTTTTTT
TRBJ2-7 many TRBV6-2/TRBV6-3 NA CASSTIRQINEQYF TGTGCCAGCAGTACCATCCGACAGATCAACGAGCAGTACTTC
TRBJ2-2 many TRBV11-2 TRBD2 CASSLVVPLSGGLNTGELFF TGTGCCAGCAGCTTAGTTGTCCCCCTAAGCGGGGGGCTGAACACCGGGGAGCTGTTTTTT
TRBJ1-4 few TRBV28 NA CASSGQYEKLFF TGTGCCAGCAGTGGACAGTATGAAAAACTGTTTTTT
TRBJ2-5 many TRBV7-2 TRBD2 CASRETGGPWETQYF TGTGCCAGCAGGGAGACGGGAGGGCCATGGGAGACCCAGTACTTC
TRBJ2-5 many TRBV4-1 TRBD2 CASSQDKMDPREAQYF TGCGCCAGCAGCCAAGATAAAATGGACCCTCGGGAGGCCCAGTACTTC
TRBJ2-3 many TRBV5-1 NA CASSLDHTADTQYF TGCGCCAGCAGCTTGGATCACACGGCAGATACGCAGTATTTT
TRBJ1-3 many TRBV20-1 NA CSARGVSSGNTIYF TGCAGTGCTAGAGGGGTTTCCTCTGGAAACACCATATATTTT
TRBJ1-5 many TRBV18 TRBD1 CASSPLGGQGGQPQHF TGTGCCAGCTCACCACTGGGAGGACAGGGAGGTCAGCCCCAGCATTTT
TRBJ1-2 many TRBV10-2 TRBD1 CASSAWDRAGSNYGYTF TGCGCCAGCAGTGCTTGGGACAGGGCCGGTTCTAACTATGGCTACACCTTC
TRBJ2-1 NA TRBV27 TRBD2 CASSLNRGGYNEQFF TGTGCCAGCAGTTTAAATCGGGGGGGCTACAATGAGCAGTTCTTC
TRBJ2-5 many TRBV11-2 NA CASSSRTGVGETQYF TGTGCCAGCAGCTCCAGGACGGGGGTTGGTGAGACCCAGTACTTC
TRBJ2-5 many TRBV19 TRBD1 CASSKDRGRETQYF TGTGCCAGTAGTAAGGACAGGGGGCGAGAGACCCAGTACTTC
TRBJ2-1 many TRBV7-7 TRBD2 CASSRTSGGYEQFF TGTGCTAGCAGCCGGACTAGCGGGGGATATGAGCAGTTCTTC
TRBJ2-5 NA TRBV11-3 TRBD2 CASSRTSGASQETQYF TGTGCCAGCAGTCGGACTAGCGGGGCGTCCCAAGAGACCCAGTACTTC
TRBJ2-3 NA TRBV11-3 NA CASSYETDTQYF TGTGCCAGCAGCTACGAGACAGATACGCAGTATTTT
TRBJ2-7 many TRBV20-1 TRBD2 CSASSSGVYSEQYF TGCAGTGCTAGCTCTAGCGGGGTCTACTCCGAGCAGTACTTC
TRBJ1-6 many TRBV12-3/TRBV12-4 NA CASSLATSPLHF TGTGCCAGCAGTTTAGCAACTTCACCCCTCCACTTT
TRBJ2-3 NA TRBV7-3 TRBD2 CASSLKRGAPDTQYF TGTGCCAGCAGCTTAAAGCGGGGGGCCCCAGATACGCAGTATTTT
TRBJ1-6 many TRBV20-1 TRBD1 CSARGNPTGTYNSPLHF TGCAGTGCTAGAGGAAACCCGACAGGGACCTATAATTCACCCCTCCACTTT
TRBJ2-1 NA TRBV6-1 NA CASSEQGAKRYIRDEQFF TGTGCCAGCAGTGAACAGGGAGCCAAGCGTTACATTCGCGATGAGCAGTTCTTC
TRBJ2-2 many TRBV5-1 NA CASSPDLNTGELFF TGCGCCAGCAGCCCCGATTTGAACACCGGGGAGCTGTTTTTT
TRBJ1-5 NA TRBV20-1 NA CSARDPWTSGASETQHF TGCAGTGCTAGAGATCCCTGGACTAGCGGGGCCTCGGAGACCCAGCATTTT
TRBJ2-3 many TRBV7-3 NA CASSFRGAYTDTQYF TGTGCCAGCAGCTTTAGAGGGGCCTACACAGATACGCAGTATTTT
TRBJ1-1 NA TRBV29-1 NA CSVADRTWGSMNTEAFF TGCAGCGTTGCAGACCGGACTTGGGGGAGCATGAACACTGAAGCTTTCTTT
TRBJ2-7 many TRBV9 NA CASSAELSSYEQYF TGTGCCAGCAGCGCCGAACTTAGCTCCTACGAGCAGTACTTC
TRBJ2-1 NA TRBV3-1 TRBD1 CASSRGRNNEQFF TGTGCCAGCTCCAGGGGGCGCAACAATGAGCAGTTCTTC
TRBJ1-1 NA TRBV27 TRBD1 CASSPLRQGGNTEAFF TGTGCCAGCAGTCCACTTCGACAGGGAGGTAACACTGAAGCTTTCTTT
TRBJ2-1 few TRBV6-1 TRBD1 CASSENTGGGQFF TGTGCCAGCAGTGAAAACACAGGGGGAGGGCAGTTCTTC
TRBJ2-3 many TRBV6-6 NA CASRQGPDTQYF TGTGCCAGCAGGCAGGGTCCAGATACGCAGTATTTT
TRBJ2-2 many TRBV19 NA CASSPRPGTPPGRELFF TGTGCCAGTAGTCCCCGTCCCGGGACTCCACCGGGCCGGGAGCTGTTTTTT
TRBJ2-2 many TRBV4-3 TRBD1 CASSQDPPGGEQELFF TGCGCCAGCAGCCAAGATCCTCCAGGGGGCGAGCAGGAGCTGTTTTTT
TRBJ2-7 many TRBV28 NA CASSFGNEQYF TGTGCCAGCAGTTTCGGAAACGAGCAGTACTTC
TRBJ2-1 many TRBV12-3/TRBV12-4 NA CASSPSAKGSNEQFF TGTGCCAGCAGCCCCAGCGCGAAGGGGTCCAATGAGCAGTTCTTC
TRBJ1-5 many TRBV20-1 NA CSARVRGGNQPQHF TGCAGTGCTAGAGTAAGAGGGGGGAATCAGCCCCAGCATTTT
TRBJ1-1 few TRBV7-9 NA CASSPVGRVNTEAFF TGTGCCAGCAGCCCCGTGGGGCGGGTGAACACTGAAGCTTTCTTT
TRBJ1-4 few TRBV10-2 TRBD1 CASSGDSPPEKLFF TGCGCCAGCAGTGGGGACAGTCCTCCTGAAAAACTGTTTTTT